This T cell receptor (beta chain) was sequenced during a study of blood T cells in healthy people across ages. Turning to the study itself: For every two T cells, template switching captured about one barcoded beta molecule.

V lost 7 bases and J lost 4, with 10 bases in between. The germline V gene has CDR1 SEHNR and CDR2 FQNEAQ (reference sequence). The CDR3 has 12 residues. A sample-barcoded 5' primer and a J-beta primer mix were used in a second PCR of about 6 to 11 cycles. Each cDNA molecule was tagged by a template-switch adaptor with 12 random nucleotides. TCRdb reprocessed the 5' RACE reads via MiXCR and lists one record per CDR3 protein. The table includes about a million distinct CDR3 sequences, under 40% detected once. The origin of this receptor is a man younger than 35 in good health. The V and J genes are TRBV7-9 and TRBJ1-1; D gene uncertain. Source material: blood. The CDR3 DNA sequence: TGTGCCAGCAACCAAGGTGGCACTGAAGCTTTCTTT. This gives the protein CASNQGGTEAFF.